Below are 18 T cell receptor beta chains sequenced from a single sample in a study of blood T cell repertoires in COVID-19 (dated by TCRdb to the early 2020s). Library preparation used the immunoSEQ multiplex PCR assay. The table was pulled from immuneACCESS by TCRdb, which kept in-frame rearrangements only. Such tables lose some clones; where checked, under half of the loss comes from unresolved V genes, and the rest has no known cause. The sample data list 65,000 to 90,000 clones, and approximately 90% of these were observed just once. The top ten clones comprise 6.5% to 8.5% of the sample. Sequenced sample: peripheral blood. The origin of the receptors is a human donor in a cohort sampled during active COVID-19.

The chain uses TRBV15 and TRBJ1-3, with D possibly being TRBD1 (5 bases). Trimming removed 4 bases at V and 2 bases at J, with 12 bases between. The CDR3 loop spans 15 amino acids. The germline gives CDR1 LNHNV, CDR2 YYDKDF (reference sequence). CDR3 protein: CATSTGGFPGNTIYF. As DNA, the CDR3 is TGTGCCACCAGCACTGGGGGGTTCCCTGGAAACACCATATATTTT.

V and J are TRBV6-9 and TRBJ1-5; 7 bases map to TRBD1. The J segment lost 4 bases and the V segment lost 2 bases, leaving 11 bases of the junction unmatched. CDR3 length equals 17 residues. Germline V lookup: CDR1 MNHGY, CDR2 SVAAGI. The CDR3 here is CASSYIGNRGLNQPQHF. CDR3 DNA sequence: TGTGCCAGCAGTTATATAGGGAACAGGGGTTTAAATCAGCCCCAGCATTTT.

The chain carries TRBV13 and TRBJ2-3; tentatively, D is TRBD2 (6 bases). The CDR3 runs 19 residues. Trimming shortened V by 5 bases and J by 0 bases, and 24 bases separated the two germline ends. CDR1 and CDR2 from the germline V gene are PRHDT and FYEKMQ (reference sequence). The DNA of the CDR3 is TGTGCCAGCAGCACCATAGGAGCTCGGGGGAGCCCTAGCACAGATACGCAGTATTTT. Translation gives CASSTIGARGSPSTDTQYF.

V gene TRBV2 combines with J gene TRBJ2-1, with 10 bases lining up with TRBD2. The CDR3 runs to 13 residues. Germline CDR1 and CDR2: SNHLY and FYNNEI. V was clipped by 10 bases and J by 13 bases; unmatched bases: 13. CDR3 protein: CATERASGGPQFF. DNA for the CDR3: TGTGCCACCGAAAGGGCTAGCGGGGGCCCCCAGTTCTTC.

This chain connects TRBV2 to TRBJ2-4; 9 bases match TRBD2. V lost 8 bases, J lost 0 bases, and 14 bases stayed unmatched. The CDR3 is made up of 18 amino acids. Germline V gives CDR1 SNHLY, CDR2 FYNNEI. The CDR3 bases are TGTGCCAGCGTCGAGCTAGCGGGGACCCTTGTAGCCAAAAACATTCAGTACTTC. This codes for CASVELAGTLVAKNIQYF.

This clone occurred once. The chain links TRBV12-5 to TRBJ2-3, with TRBD1 matching 11 bases. CDR3 length: 16 amino acids. V shed 6 bases and J 5 bases; nucleotides not matched to a gene: 10. CDR1 is LGHNT and CDR2 is FRNRAP in the germline V gene. The CDR3 loop reads CASGPGQGGAGDTQYF. The DNA for the CDR3 is TGTGCTAGTGGACCGGGACAGGGGGGAGCTGGAGATACGCAGTATTTT. Together with reference TRBV12-5 and TRBJ2-3, the CDR3 gives the full variable domain: DARVTQTPRHKVTEMGQEVTMRCQPILGHNTVFWYRQTMMQGLELLAYFRNRAPLDDSGMPKDRFSAEMPDATLATLKIQPSEPRDSAVYFCASGPGQGGAGDTQYFGPGTRLTVL.

V gene TRBV5-5 combines with J gene TRBJ1-5; D is undetermined. The V end was cut by 3 bases, the J end by 2 bases, with 15 bases between. The CDR3 extends over 16 amino acids. Germline values: CDR1 SGHKS, CDR2 YYEKEE (reference sequence). CDR3 in amino acids: CASSSFSEGGNQPQHF. DNA for the CDR3: TGTGCCAGCAGCTCCTTCTCAGAAGGAGGCAATCAGCCCCAGCATTTT.

The chain uses TRBV4-3 and TRBJ1-2; TRBD1 is a possible D gene (5 bases). The CDR3 consists of 16 residues. CDR1 and CDR2 (germline): LGHNA, YSLEER. V lost 0 bases and J lost 5, with 16 bases in between. The CDR3 nucleotides are TGCGCCAGCAGCCAAGATAGGGCCAGGGTGGATTATGGCTACACCTTC. This gives the protein CASSQDRARVDYGYTF.

The rearrangement links TRBV2 to TRBJ1-3; TRBD1 agrees at 8 bases. Germline values: CDR1 SNHLY, CDR2 FYNNEI. The CDR3 extends over 20 amino acids. Losses at the gene ends were 0 bases for V and 0 bases for J; bases not matched to a gene: 13. The CDR3 sequence is CASSEAPASGQEFSGNTIYF. DNA for the CDR3: TGTGCCAGCAGTGAAGCGCCGGCGTCGGGACAGGAGTTCTCTGGAAACACCATATATTTT.

This sequence joins TRBV4-3 and TRBJ1-6, with D unresolved. V was shortened by 1 base and J by 8 bases, with 9 bases between the two germline ends. Germline V lookup: CDR1 LGHNA, CDR2 YSLEER. The CDR3 covers 14 residues. As DNA, the CDR3 is TGCGCCAGCAGCCAAGCGAACAGAGATTCACCCCTCCACTTT. Translation: CASSQANRDSPLHF.

V usage is TRBV6-8 and J usage is TRBJ2-5; 8 nucleotides align to TRBD2. The CDR3 is made up of 15 amino acids. V dropped 4 bases and J dropped 3; count of bases not matched to a gene: 7. CDR1 is MNHGY, CDR2 SAAAGT, per germline. The CDR3 DNA reads as TGTGCCAGCAGTTTCGTTAGCGGGGTGGAAGAGACCCAGTACTTC. Translated, it gives CASSFVSGVEETQYF.

This chain joins TRBV9 and TRBJ2-7; TRBD2 aligns across 8 bases. The CDR3 is 15 residues long. Germline V lookup: CDR1 SGDLS, CDR2 YYNGEE. The V and J ends lost 4 bases and 1 base, in that order; junction bases with no gene match: 7. The CDR3 DNA is TGTGCCAGCAGCTTCAGTAGCGGGGTGTCCTACGAGCAGTACTTC. It translates to CASSFSSGVSYEQYF. Full variable domain (remainder filled in from reference TRBV9 and TRBJ2-7): DSGVTQTPKHLITATGQRVTLRCSPRSGDLSVYWYQQSLDQGLQFLIQYYNGEERAKGNILERFSAQQFPDLHSELNLSSLELGDSALYFCASSFSSGVSYEQYFGPGTRLTVT.

The genes are TRBV5-3 and TRBJ2-7, with 11 nucleotides matching TRBD1. TRBV5-3 is flagged as an ORF with uncertain function. Losses at the gene ends were 2 bases for V and 3 bases for J; bases not matched to a gene: 4. CDR3 length: 15 residues. The CDR3 sequence is CARSFEGQGVYEQYF. The CDR3 nucleotides read TGTGCCAGAAGCTTTGAGGGACAGGGGGTCTACGAGCAGTACTTC.

This chain joins TRBV25-1 and TRBJ1-2; D unresolved. Germline V lookup: CDR1 MGHDK, CDR2 SYGVNS. The CDR3 covers 15 residues. V shed 0 bases and J shed 4 bases, with 12 bases lying between them. CDR3 sequence (DNA): TGTGCCAGCAGTGAATATAGTACGGGAGGCTATGGCTACACCTTC. Protein sequence: CASSEYSTGGYGYTF.

This clone was seen only a few times. V usage is TRBV7-9 and J usage is TRBJ2-2, with a weak D call TRBD1 (5 bases). Trimming stripped 3 bases from V and 0 bases from J, with 5 bases between. CDR3 length: 14 residues. CDR1 and CDR2 (germline): SEHNR, FQNEAQ (reference sequence). This CDR3 is CASSLTANTGELFF. CDR3 in DNA: TGTGCCAGCAGCTTGACAGCGAACACCGGGGAGCTGTTTTTT.

The V and J genes are TRBV7-2 and TRBJ1-4, with 7 nucleotides matching TRBD1. There are 15 residues in the CDR3. Per germline, CDR1 SGHTA and CDR2 FQGNSA. V shed 5 bases and J 5 bases; nucleotides not matched to a gene: 8. CDR3 nucleotide sequence: TGTGCCAGCAGCAACGACCCCAGGGGGAATGAAAAACTGTTTTTT. This gives the protein CASSNDPRGNEKLFF.

This chain joins TRBV6-4 and TRBJ2-1; 8 positions agree with TRBD1. Per germline, CDR1 MRHNA and CDR2 SNTAGT. With 9 bases clipped from V and 4 bases from J, the junction kept 17 bases outside the gene matches. The CDR3 is 17 amino acids. CDR3 amino acids: CARMRQDRDRWYNEQFF. Here the CDR3 DNA reads TGTGCCAGAATGCGACAGGACAGGGATCGATGGTACAATGAGCAGTTCTTC.

The rearrangement uses TRBV7-9 and TRBJ1-1; D remains ambiguous. CDR3 length: 13 residues. Trimming left V 3 bases short and J 0 bases short, with 5 bases between. CDR1 is SEHNR, CDR2 FQNEAQ, per germline (reference sequence). The CDR3 protein is CASSLTMNTEAFF. The CDR3 DNA is TGTGCCAGCAGCTTGACTATGAACACTGAAGCTTTCTTT.